This is a list of T cell receptor beta chains from one sample in a study of siplizumab effects on memory and regulatory T cells. Clones were read by immunoSEQ multiplex PCR, and TCRdb kept only the in-frame ones, dropping some. The sample shows about 100,000 clones, about 94% of them seen only once. The material sequenced was non-Treg CD4+ T cells sorted from blood. The receptor set was obtained from a human donor in good health. CDR3s include the opening cysteine and the closing phenylalanine or tryptophan. The D gene is left open where the match is weak. Clone size, where shown, is once, few, many, or a class for clones that have expanded.

cdr3_length d_call j_call v_call clone_size cdr3_nt cdr3_aa
15 - TRBJ2-7 TRBV7-9 - TGTGCCAGCAGCCCGACTCTGGGGGAGTCTTACGAGCAGTACTTC CASSPTLGESYEQYF
19 TRBD2 TRBJ2-3 TRBV5-5 - TGTGCCAGCAGCCAAGATTTACCCCACCTAGCGGTTAGCGCAGATACGCAGTATTTT CASSQDLPHLAVSADTQYF
12 - TRBJ2-5 TRBV6-1 - TGTGCCAGCAGTGTTGCTGGAGATACCCAGTACTTC CASSVAGDTQYF
15 TRBD1 TRBJ1-5 TRBV7-9 - TGTGCCAGCAGCTCGGGACAGGGTATTGTCCAGCCCCAGCATTTT CASSSGQGIVQPQHF
13 - TRBJ1-4 TRBV29-1 - TGCAGCGTTGGTCGGACACCTAATGAAAAACTGTTTTTT CSVGRTPNEKLFF
16 - TRBJ1-2 TRBV5-1 - TGCGCCAGCAGCTTGGTTGGACAAACTCACGGCTATGGCTACACCTTC CASSLVGQTHGYGYTF
12 - TRBJ2-7 TRBV29-1 - TGCAGCGCCTGGAGACAGACGGACGAGCAGTACTTC CSAWRQTDEQYF
17 TRBD1 TRBJ1-4 TRBV28 - TGTGCCAGCAGTTTATTGGGACAGGGCTGGACTAATGAAAAACTGTTTTTT CASSLLGQGWTNEKLFF
15 - TRBJ2-2 TRBV25-1 - TGTGCCAGCAGTGAAACAGGGTGGAGCACCGGGGAGCTGTTTTTT CASSETGWSTGELFF
15 - TRBJ2-5 TRBV28 - TGTGCCAGCAGTTTTACCTCCCCACGTAAGGGGGCCCAGTACTTC CASSFTSPRKGAQYF
15 - TRBJ2-3 TRBV2 - TGTGCCAGCAGGGGTCCGGGCCCCGGGGGAAATACGCAGTATTTT CASRGPGPGGNTQYF
16 TRBD1 TRBJ2-3 TRBV6-6 once TGTGCCAGCAGTTATGAGGGGGCGCGATTGGGAGATACGCAGTATTTT CASSYEGARLGDTQYF
10 - TRBJ2-5 TRBV15 - TGTGCCACCGGGCGCGAGACCCAGTACTTC CATGRETQYF
15 - TRBJ1-4 TRBV5-1 - TGCGCCAGCAGCTTGGCCGGGACAAGCAATGAAAAACTGTTTTTT CASSLAGTSNEKLFF
15 - TRBJ1-6 TRBV7-3 - TGTGCCAGCAGCTTAGAGTACAGCTCAAATTCACCCCTCCACTTT CASSLEYSSNSPLHF
17 - TRBJ2-1 TRBV4-1 few TGCGCCAGCAGCCCAGGAGGGGGTGGATTATTTAAGGGTGAGCAGTTCTTC CASSPGGGGLFKGEQFF
16 TRBD1 TRBJ1-4 TRBV27 - TGTGCCAGCAGTTTATCTAGGACAGGGGATCGCGGAAAACTGTTTTTT CASSLSRTGDRGKLFF
15 TRBD1 TRBJ1-2 TRBV10-3 - TGTGCCATCAGGTCCGGGACAGGGGGCGTCGATGGCTACACCTTC CAIRSGTGGVDGYTF
14 - TRBJ1-2 TRBV27 - TGTGCCAGCAGTATCGGATCAGGTTTTCGTGGCTACACCTTC CASSIGSGFRGYTF